This paragraph reports one T cell receptor (beta chain). Its specificity is not known. The CDR3 loop spans 13 amino acids. Looked up from germline, CDR1 is MNHNS and CDR2 is SASEGT. V shed 7 bases and J 10 bases; nucleotides not matched to a gene: 11. This sample is drawn from a study of cytomegalovirus exposure and HLA in healthy donors. Study as a whole: About 84% of more than 300 genotyped donors fell in the Caucasian-associated ancestry cluster. Study-wide results and caveats: According to the study, roughly 180 TCR beta chains were cytomegalovirus-associated. Excluded were some V segments that proved indistinguishable, including TRBV6-2 and TRBV6-3. Immune exposure information available was restricted to CMV serostatus.

The PCR made use of 60 Vbeta and 13 Jbeta primers. Assay: immunoSEQ multiplex PCR; the TCRdb copy retains only in-frame clones and omits some. The data show around 180,000 clones, 80% seen once. This TCR came from a middle-aged man in good health and CMV-seronegative. The chain joins TRBV6-1 to TRBJ1-1, with TRBD1 identical over 8 bases. The sequenced material came from PBMCs. The CDR3 nucleotides are TGTGCCAGCACGTCGGGAACAGGGGGGAGAGCTTTCTTT. As protein: CASTSGTGGRAFF.